A single sample is the source of the 17 T cell receptor beta chains below, sequenced in a study of blood T cell repertoires in COVID-19 (dated by TCRdb to the early 2020s). Preparation of the library involved the immunoSEQ multiplex PCR assay. This immuneACCESS table, as held by TCRdb, lists in-frame sequences with V and J called but not all clones. Of the missing ones, under half trace to an unresolved V gene in checked studies; the others have no known cause. Here the sample has over 200,000 clones; nearly 90% occur a single time. The ten largest clones add up to approximately 11% of the sample. Sample: PBMCs or T cells enriched from blood (not recorded which). The receptors derive from a man aged 25 to 40 who had recovered from COVID-19.

This clone appeared a few times. V gene TRBV27 combines with J gene TRBJ1-2; 7 bases agree with TRBD1. The CDR3 extends over 12 amino acids. With 5 bases clipped from V and 8 bases from J, the junction kept 5 bases outside the gene matches. Germline CDR1 MNHEY, CDR2 SMNVEV (reference sequence). The CDR3 sequence: CASSRQGLGYTF. The CDR3 DNA follows: TGTGCCAGCAGTCGACAGGGACTGGGCTACACCTTC.

This sequence joins TRBV10-3 and TRBJ2-1, with D maybe TRBD2 (5 bases). This CDR3 comprises 15 residues. Per germline, CDR1 ENHRY and CDR2 SYGVKD. V shed 3 bases and J shed 5 bases, with 14 bases lying between them. DNA of the CDR3: TGTGCCATCAGTGATGGGAGTGTCGGCCACAATGAGCAGTTCTTC. Amino acid sequence: CAISDGSVGHNEQFF.

Only one count was recorded for this clone. This chain links TRBV4-1 with TRBJ2-4, with 7 bases that match TRBD1. The V gene's germline CDR1 is MGHRA and CDR2 YSYEKL. V gave up 4 bases and J gave up 2 bases; unmatched junction bases: 2. The CDR3 extends over 14 amino acids. CDR3 DNA sequence: TGCGCCAGCAGCCCCAGGGGGTCCAAAAACATTCAGTACTTC. This codes for CASSPRGSKNIQYF.

This chain links TRBV7-2 with TRBJ2-7; 12 bases align to TRBD2. V lost 5 bases and J lost 5; bases outside the gene matches: 10. Germline V gene data show CDR1 as SGHTA and CDR2 as FQGNSA. This CDR3 comprises 16 residues. CDR3 bases: TGTGCCAGCAGCCCCCCGACTAGCGGGAGTTTCAACGAGCAGTACTTC. Translating gives CASSPPTSGSFNEQYF.

V and J are TRBV12-3 or TRBV12-4 and TRBJ2-1; D possibly corresponds to TRBD2 (5 bases). V dropped 6 bases and J dropped 5 bases, with 8 bases sitting between them. This CDR3 is built from 12 residues. CDR3 region: CASRRTHNEQFF. In DNA, the CDR3 is TGTGCCAGCAGGAGGACTCACAATGAGCAGTTCTTC.

The gene calls are TRBV7-9 and TRBJ1-2; D remains ambiguous. The V end was cut by 5 bases, the J end by 4 bases, with 17 bases between. CDR3 size: 15 residues. Germline CDR1 and CDR2: SEHNR and FQNEAQ (reference sequence). In nucleotides, the CDR3 is TGTGCCAGCAGCCAGCAAGCGGGAGCAGGCTATGGCTACACCTTC. Translation: CASSQQAGAGYGYTF.

The J gene is TRBJ2-7, the V gene TRBV28; 9 positions agree with TRBD1. The CDR3 covers 14 residues. V gave up 5 bases and J gave up 3 bases; unmatched junction bases: 5. Germline V gene data show CDR1 as MDHEN and CDR2 as SYDVKM. CDR3 region: CASSTGQGNYEQYF. CDR3 in DNA: TGTGCCAGCAGTACCGGACAGGGGAACTACGAGCAGTACTTC.

This sequence joins TRBV11-2 and TRBJ2-1, with 9 positions matching TRBD2. Germline CDR1 reads SGHAT; CDR2 reads FQNNGV. V lost 5 bases, J lost 7 bases, and 9 bases stayed unmatched. This CDR3 is 15 amino acids long. CDR3 sequence (DNA): TGTGCCAGCAGCAGGTTAGCGGGAGCCTCTAATGAGCAGTTCTTC. Translated, it gives CASSRLAGASNEQFF.

This sequence joins TRBV7-8 and TRBJ1-3, with D unresolved. This CDR3 contains 15 residues. Deletions cut 5 bases from V and 2 bases from J, with 13 bases between. Per the germline V gene, CDR1 is SGHVS and CDR2 is FQNEAQ. CDR3 amino acids: CASSPREGTGNTIYF. As DNA, the CDR3 is TGTGCCAGCAGCCCTCGGGAGGGCACTGGAAACACCATATATTTT. Combining the CDR3 with reference TRBV7-8 and TRBJ1-3 gives the whole variable domain GAGVSQSPRYKVAKRGQDVALRCDPISGHVSLFWYQQALGQGPEFLTYFQNEAQLDKSGLPSDRFFAERPEGSVSTLKIQRTQQEDSAVYLCASSPREGTGNTIYFGEGSWLTVV.

This chain links TRBV6-1 with TRBJ1-2, with D hard to call. The CDR3 is 13 residues long. The germline gives CDR1 MNHNS, CDR2 SASEGT. V lost 2 bases to trimming and J lost 7 bases, with 11 bases between them. Here the CDR3 reads CASSESGRGGYTF. Here the CDR3 DNA reads TGTGCCAGCAGTGAATCCGGGCGGGGTGGCTACACCTTC.

This rearrangement joins TRBV5-4 to TRBJ1-5, with unresolved D. The CDR3 spans 13 residues. Germline V gene lookup returns CDR1 SGHNT and CDR2 YYREEE (reference sequence). Trimming took 0 bases from V and 6 from J, leaving 7 bases between them. Written as DNA, the CDR3 is TGTGCCAGCAGCTTGGAGGCGGGTCAGCCCCAGCATTTT. Its translation: CASSLEAGQPQHF.

J is TRBJ2-5 and V is TRBV5-6, with a possible D match to TRBD1 (6 bases). V was cut by 2 bases and J by 0 bases, with 14 bases left in between. Germline V gene data show CDR1 as SGHDT and CDR2 as YYEEEE. The CDR3 spans 16 residues. As DNA, the CDR3 is TGTGCCAGCAGCTTAAGGACAGATCCGTACCAAGAGACCCAGTACTTC. Its translation is CASSLRTDPYQETQYF.

This chain connects TRBV6-5 to TRBJ1-4; D not certain. The CDR3 contains 15 residues. Germline loops: CDR1 MNHEY, CDR2 SVGAGI. V was trimmed by 0 bases and J by 8 bases, leaving 13 bases between them. The CDR3 DNA reads TGTGCCAGCAGTTACTCGACGGGGATTAGGGAAAAACTGTTTTTT. Protein product: CASSYSTGIREKLFF.

The gene calls are TRBV28 and TRBJ2-1, with 9 positions matching TRBD2. Per the germline V gene, CDR1 is MDHEN and CDR2 is SYDVKM. The CDR3 covers 15 residues. V gave up 5 bases and J gave up 5 bases; unmatched junction bases: 7. CDR3 DNA: TGTGCCAGCAGTCCGCAACTAGCGGGTGACAATGAGCAGTTCTTC. Translation gives CASSPQLAGDNEQFF.

The V gene is TRBV5-6, the J gene TRBJ1-2; D is undetermined. Trimming pared 0 bases from V and 6 bases from J, leaving 15 bases between. Germline V lookup: CDR1 SGHDT, CDR2 YYEEEE. The CDR3 covers 15 residues. The CDR3 DNA is TGTGCCAGCAGCTTGGGGCGGGCCTATTCCAATGGCTACACCTTC. It specifies CASSLGRAYSNGYTF. Full variable domain (remainder filled in from reference TRBV5-6 and TRBJ1-2): DAGVTQSPTHLIKTRGQQVTLRCSPKSGHDTVSWYQQALGQGPQFIFQYYEEEERQRGNFPDRFSGHQFPNYSSELNVNALLLGDSALYLCASSLGRAYSNGYTFGSGTRLTVV.

The chain has TRBV15 and TRBJ2-1; TRBD2 agrees at 15 bases. The germline V gene has CDR1 LNHNV and CDR2 YYDKDF (reference sequence). CDR3 length equals 14 residues. Losses at the gene ends were 6 bases for V and 9 bases for J; bases not matched to a gene: 3. CDR3 coding DNA: TGTGCCACCAGGGGACTAGCGGGGGGCCCTGAGCAGTTCTTC. Protein sequence: CATRGLAGGPEQFF.

This sequence joins TRBV20-1 and TRBJ2-1, with D possibly TRBD2 on 6 matching bases. V was clipped by 3 bases and J by 7 bases, with 19 bases between them. This CDR3 region has 15 residues. The V gene's germline CDR1 is DFQATT and CDR2 SNEGSKA (reference sequence). The CDR3 protein is CSASDAETSSNEQFF. The CDR3 nucleotides are TGCAGTGCTAGTGACGCGGAGACTAGTTCGAATGAGCAGTTCTTC.